This TCR beta chain came from a study of identical twins. Whole-study results and caveats: Conclusions leaned on cross-sectional statistical analysis and did not track the same donors over time.

Each CDR3 protein is one row after TCRdb ran MiXCR on the 5' RACE reads. Of hundreds of thousands of distinct CDR3 sequences in the sample, less than 9% were seen once. Ten or more counts support this clonotype. Its matching antigen is unknown. The same data also went into a second study, on yellow fever vaccine responses in identical twins. That study reports: Twins' vaccine T cell response reportedly seemed partly convergent, partly personalized.

Input material: PBMCs. The source is a woman aged 18-29 years in good health.

CDR3 sequence (DNA): TGTGCCAGCAGTTTATCCTCTCGGGGCCTGAGGCGGGAGTATTGGGAGACCCAGTACTTC. Translating it yields CASSLSSRGLRREYWETQYF. V usage is TRBV28 and J usage is TRBJ2-5, with 7 positions matching TRBD2. V shed 1 base and J 5 bases; nucleotides not matched to a gene: 22. CDR3 size: 20 residues. Per germline, CDR1 MDHEN and CDR2 SYDVKM.